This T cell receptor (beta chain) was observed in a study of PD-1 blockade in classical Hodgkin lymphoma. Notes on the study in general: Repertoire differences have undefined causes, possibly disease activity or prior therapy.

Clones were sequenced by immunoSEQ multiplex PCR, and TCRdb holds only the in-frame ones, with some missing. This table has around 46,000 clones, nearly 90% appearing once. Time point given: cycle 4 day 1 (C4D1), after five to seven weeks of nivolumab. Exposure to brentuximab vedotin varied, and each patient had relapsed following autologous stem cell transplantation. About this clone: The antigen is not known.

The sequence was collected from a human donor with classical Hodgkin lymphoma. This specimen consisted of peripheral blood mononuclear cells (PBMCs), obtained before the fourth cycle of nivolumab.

CDR3 loop: CASSIGRNSNQPQHF. The CDR3 DNA reads TGTGCCAGTAGTATAGGACGGAATAGCAATCAGCCCCAGCATTTT. This chain joins TRBV19 and TRBJ1-5; D is ambiguous. V was pared by 1 base and J by 0 bases, with 7 bases between. Germline CDR1 reads LNHDA; CDR2 reads SQIVND (reference sequence). The CDR3 spans 15 residues.